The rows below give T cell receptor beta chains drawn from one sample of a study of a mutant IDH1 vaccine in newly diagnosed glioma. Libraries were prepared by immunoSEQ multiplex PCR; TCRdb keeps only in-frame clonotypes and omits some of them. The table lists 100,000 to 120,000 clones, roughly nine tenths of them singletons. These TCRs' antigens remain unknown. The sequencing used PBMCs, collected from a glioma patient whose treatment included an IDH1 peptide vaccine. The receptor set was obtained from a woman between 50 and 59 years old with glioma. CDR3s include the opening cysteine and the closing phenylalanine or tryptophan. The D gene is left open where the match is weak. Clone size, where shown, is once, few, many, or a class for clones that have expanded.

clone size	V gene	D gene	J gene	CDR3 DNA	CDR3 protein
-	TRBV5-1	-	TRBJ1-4	TGCGCCAGCAGCTTGGGGCTGGTGAAGGAAAAACTGTTTTTT	CASSLGLVKEKLFF
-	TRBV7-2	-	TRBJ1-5	TGTGCCAGCAGTGTTCTCCAGGGCAATCAGCCCCAGCATTTT	CASSVLQGNQPQHF
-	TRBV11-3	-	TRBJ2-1	TGTGCCAGCAGCCCCCGGGACGGCTACAATGAGCAGTTCTTC	CASSPRDGYNEQFF
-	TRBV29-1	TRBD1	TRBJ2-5	TGCAGCGTTGGACAGGGGACTTACCCCCAAGAGACCCAGTACTTC	CSVGQGTYPQETQYF
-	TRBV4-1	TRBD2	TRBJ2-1	TGCGCCAGCAGCCACATTTTAGCGGGAGGGCCCCGGGATGAGCAGTTCTTC	CASSHILAGGPRDEQFF
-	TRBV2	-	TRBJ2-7	TGTGCCAGCAGTGAAGGGGCAGCGCTTACCTACGAGCAGTACTTC	CASSEGAALTYEQYF
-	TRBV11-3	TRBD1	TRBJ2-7	TGTGCCAGCAGCTTAGGAGGGGGCAAAAGGTACGAGCAGTACTTC	CASSLGGGKRYEQYF
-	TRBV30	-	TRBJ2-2	TGTGCCTGGAGTGTTGGGTATTTGAACACCGGGGAGCTGTTTTTT	CAWSVGYLNTGELFF
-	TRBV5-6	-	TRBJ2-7	TGTGCCAGCAGCTTAGGAGACCCCAGGGAGCAGTACTTC	CASSLGDPREQYF
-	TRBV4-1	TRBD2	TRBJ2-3	TGCGCCAGCAGCCTACAAAGCGGGAGATGGGCAGATACGCAGTATTTT	CASSLQSGRWADTQYF
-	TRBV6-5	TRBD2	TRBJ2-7	TGTGCCAGCAGTTACTCTAGCGGGAACTACGAGCAGTACTTC	CASSYSSGNYEQYF
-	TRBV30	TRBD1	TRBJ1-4	TGTGCCTGGAGTATTACAGGGGCAACTAATGAAAAACTGTTTTTT	CAWSITGATNEKLFF
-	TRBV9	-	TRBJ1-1	TGTGCCAGCAGCCCCTCTACGGGGGGCGGCACTGAAGCTTTCTTT	CASSPSTGGGTEAFF
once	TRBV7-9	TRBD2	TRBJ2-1	TGTGCCAGCAGCCCCAGCGGGAGGGCCTCCTCTAATGAGCAGTTCTTC	CASSPSGRASSNEQFF
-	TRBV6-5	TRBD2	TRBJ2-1	TGTGCCAGCAGTTACTCACCCGGACTAGTGAGTAATGAGCAGTTCTTC	CASSYSPGLVSNEQFF
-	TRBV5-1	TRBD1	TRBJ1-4	TGCGCCAGCAGCCCAGGGGGAACTACTAATGAAAAACTGTTTTTT	CASSPGGTTNEKLFF
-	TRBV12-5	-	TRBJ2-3	TGTGCTAGTGGTTTGGGAGTGGCGGATACGCAGTATTTT	CASGLGVADTQYF
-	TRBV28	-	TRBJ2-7	TGTGCCAGCAGTTTAGCGGGGGCCTCCTACGAGCAGTACTTC	CASSLAGASYEQYF
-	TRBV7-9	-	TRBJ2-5	TGTGCCAGCAGCTTCAAGCAGGGGTACCAAGAGACCCAGTACTTC	CASSFKQGYQETQYF
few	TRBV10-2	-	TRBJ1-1	TGCGCCAGCAGCAACAGGGTTACTCCTGAAGCTTTCTTT	CASSNRVTPEAFF
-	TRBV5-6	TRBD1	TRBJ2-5	TGTGCCAGCAGCCCGGACAGGGGGCTGCAAGAGACCCAGTACTTC	CASSPDRGLQETQYF
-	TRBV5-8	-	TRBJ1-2	TGTGCCAGCAGCCCCCGCAGTAGCTATGGCTACACCTTC	CASSPRSSYGYTF
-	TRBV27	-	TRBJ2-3	TGTGCCAGCAGCACCCGTTACACAGATACGCAGTATTTT	CASSTRYTDTQYF
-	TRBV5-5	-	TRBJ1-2	TGTGCCAGCAGCTTGGCCCAGGACACAATCTATGGCTACACCTTC	CASSLAQDTIYGYTF
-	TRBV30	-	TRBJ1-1	TGTGCCTGGAGTCTGGAGCGAACACTGCTGTCTTTCTTT	CAWSLERTLLSFF
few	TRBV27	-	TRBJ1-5	TGTGCCAGTATGTATCAGCCCCAGCATTTT	CASMYQPQHF
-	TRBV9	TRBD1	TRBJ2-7	TGTGCCAGCAGCGTCTCCGGGACAGGCTCCTACGAGCAGTACTTC	CASSVSGTGSYEQYF
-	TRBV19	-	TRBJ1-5	TGTGCCAGTAGTGCCGAAGGGGGGTTCAATCAGCCCCAGCATTTT	CASSAEGGFNQPQHF
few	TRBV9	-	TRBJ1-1	TGTGCCAGCAGAAACGGGTACGACACTGAAGCTTTCTTT	CASRNGYDTEAFF
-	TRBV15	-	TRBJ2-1	TGTGCCACCAGCAGAGATCCGAGCGGCCCACCCTTCTACAATGAGCAGTTCTTC	CATSRDPSGPPFYNEQFF
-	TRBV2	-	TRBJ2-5	TGTGCCAGCAGTGAATGGGGCGGACAAGAGACCCAGTACTTC	CASSEWGGQETQYF
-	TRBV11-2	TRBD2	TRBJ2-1	TGTGCCAGCAGCTATAGCGGGCTCTCCTACAATGAGCAGTTCTTC	CASSYSGLSYNEQFF
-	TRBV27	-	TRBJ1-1	TGTGCCAGCAGTTTTATCCAACAGGGCCCTAGCAGGAACACTGAAGCTTTCTTT	CASSFIQQGPSRNTEAFF
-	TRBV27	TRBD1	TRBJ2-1	TGTGCCAGCAGCCGGCGGGACAGGGAGGCGAATGAGCAGTTCTTC	CASSRRDREANEQFF
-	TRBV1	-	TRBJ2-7	TGCACCAGCAGCCGCCACCCCCTAGCGGGGTCCTCCTACGAGCAGTACTTC	CTSSRHPLAGSSYEQYF
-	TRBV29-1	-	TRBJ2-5	TGCAGCGTTGAAGCTTGGGATAGCCGCGGGACCCAGTACTTC	CSVEAWDSRGTQYF
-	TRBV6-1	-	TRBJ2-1	TGTGCCAGCAGTGTGAGGGTTCGGAATGAGCAGTTCTTC	CASSVRVRNEQFF
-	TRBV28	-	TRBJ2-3	TGTGCCAGCACCAAAAGCGATACGCAGTATTTT	CASTKSDTQYF
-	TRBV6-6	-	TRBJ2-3	TGTGCCAGCAGTTACCCCGAGAGTAGCACAGATACGCAGTATTTT	CASSYPESSTDTQYF
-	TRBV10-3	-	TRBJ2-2	TGTGCCATCAGTGAGTCTGCAGCGCAGAACACCGGGGAGCTGTTTTTT	CAISESAAQNTGELFF
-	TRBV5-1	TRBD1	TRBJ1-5	TGCGCCAGCAGCTTGACAGGGGGAAGCAATCAGCCCCAGCATTTT	CASSLTGGSNQPQHF
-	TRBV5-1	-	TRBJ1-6	TGCGCCAGCAGCTGGGATGAGGGGGATGGGGATTCACCCCTCCACTTT	CASSWDEGDGDSPLHF
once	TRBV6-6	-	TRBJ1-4	TGTGCCAGCAGTTACAGGGAAAATGAAAAACTGTTTTTT	CASSYRENEKLFF
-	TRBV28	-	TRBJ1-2	TGTGCCAGCAGTTTAGCCGTTCGAGGCTACACCTTC	CASSLAVRGYTF
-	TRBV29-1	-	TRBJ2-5	TGCAGCGTTGAGGACTGGAATTACCAAGAGACCCAGTACTTC	CSVEDWNYQETQYF
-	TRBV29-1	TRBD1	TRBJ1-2	TGCAGCGACCGGGACAGGGGGCCGCGGAGCTATGGCTACACCTTC	CSDRDRGPRSYGYTF
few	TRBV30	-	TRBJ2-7	TGTGCCTGGAGTGTAAGCGTCCTAGGGGAGCAGTACTTC	CAWSVSVLGEQYF
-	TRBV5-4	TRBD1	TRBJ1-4	TGTGCCAGCAGCTCACTCCGGGACCCAGGGGGCCTGTTTTTT	CASSSLRDPGGLFF
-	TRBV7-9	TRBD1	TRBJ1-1	TGTGCCAGCAGCCGGGACAGGGATGAAGCTTTCTTT	CASSRDRDEAFF
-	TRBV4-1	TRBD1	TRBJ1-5	TGCGCCAGCAGCCTAGCCGGGACAGGGGCCTTTCAGCCCCAGCATTTT	CASSLAGTGAFQPQHF